This T cell receptor (beta chain) was sequenced for a study of blood T cell repertoires in COVID-19. The wider study: The origin of the acute and convalescent COVID-19 samples was the United States, Italy and Spain. Sources were T cells, B-cell-depleted T cells, or PBMCs; the material itself was cDNA or gDNA.

Germline-derived CDR1 and CDR2 are MDHEN and SYDVKM. V lost 5 bases and J lost 7, with 12 bases in between. This CDR3 is 14 amino acids long. This table comes from immunoSEQ multiplex PCR, and its TCRdb copy is limited to in-frame clones, with some not included. The data contain approximately 200,000 clones, approximately 83% of them seen just once; the ten biggest clones take up about 2.9%. Sequenced sample: peripheral blood. This receptor was obtained from a woman aged 25 to 45 who had recovered from COVID-19. The chain recombines TRBV28 with TRBJ1-6; D ambiguous. CDR3 DNA sequence: TGTGCCAGCAGTCCCGGGAAGGAGAATTCACCCCTCCACTTT. This translates into CASSPGKENSPLHF.